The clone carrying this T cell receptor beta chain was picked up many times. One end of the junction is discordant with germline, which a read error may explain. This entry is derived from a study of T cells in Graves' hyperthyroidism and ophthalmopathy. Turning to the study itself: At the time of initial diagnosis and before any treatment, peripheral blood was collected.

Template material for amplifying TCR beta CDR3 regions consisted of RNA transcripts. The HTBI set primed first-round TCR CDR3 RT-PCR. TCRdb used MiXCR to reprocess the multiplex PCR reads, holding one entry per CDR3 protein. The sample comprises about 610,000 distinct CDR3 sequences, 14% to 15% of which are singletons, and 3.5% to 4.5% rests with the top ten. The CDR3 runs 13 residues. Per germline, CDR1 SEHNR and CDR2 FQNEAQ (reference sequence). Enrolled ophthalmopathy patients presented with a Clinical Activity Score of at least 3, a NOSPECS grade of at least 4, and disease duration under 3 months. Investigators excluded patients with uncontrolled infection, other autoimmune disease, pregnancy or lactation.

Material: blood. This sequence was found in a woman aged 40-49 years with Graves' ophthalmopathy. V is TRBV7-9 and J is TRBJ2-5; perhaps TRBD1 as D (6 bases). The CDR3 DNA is TGTGCCAGCAGCTCCGGACAGTCGGGGTATGGGAACTTC. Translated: CASSSGQSGYGNF.